This T cell receptor beta chain appears in the sequencing data of a study of blood T cells in healthy people across ages. About this clonotype: Antigen specificity is unknown.

Points from the study as a whole: Measured against age, TCR beta diversity per million T cells decreased in a roughly linear manner.

Sample-barcoded 5' priming and a J-beta primer mix drove a second PCR of about 7 to 12 cycles. TCRdb reprocessed the 5' RACE reads with MiXCR, giving one entry per CDR3 protein. The sample has approximately 800,000 distinct CDR3 sequences; roughly 56% are singletons. The CDR3 runs to 15 residues. Germline-derived CDR1 and CDR2 are SGDLS and YYNGEE. After removal of 3 bases from V and 2 bases from J, the junction contained 2 bases not matched to a gene. The chain is built from TRBV9 and TRBJ1-4; 9 positions match TRBD1. Sequencing input: blood. The source of this sequence is a man aged 35-49 years in good health. CDR3 in DNA: TGTGCCAGCAGCGCGGGACAGGGTACTAATGAAAAACTGTTTTTT. Protein product: CASSAGQGTNEKLFF. The full variable domain, with the rest looked up from reference TRBV9 and TRBJ1-4, is DSGVTQTPKHLITATGQRVTLRCSPRSGDLSVYWYQQSLDQGLQFLIQYYNGEERAKGNILERFSAQQFPDLHSELNLSSLELGDSALYFCASSAGQGTNEKLFFGSGTQLSVL.